These 11 T cell receptor beta chains were all obtained from the same sample, sequenced in a study of T-cell memory formation after mild COVID-19. Each CDR3 protein is one row after TCRdb ran MiXCR on the 5' RACE reads. The sample has roughly 250,000 distinct CDR3 sequences, approximately 16% seen once. Sequencing used PBMCs or a T cell subset sorted from them (not recorded which). These receptors came from a man between 18 and 35 years old who had mild COVID-19 (a few samples of this study predate the infection). Cell type and time point are not known.

This clonotype came up a few times. The chain employs TRBV20-1 and TRBJ1-5; perhaps TRBD1 as D (5 bases). CDR3 length equals 13 residues. Per germline, CDR1 DFQATT and CDR2 SNEGSKA (reference sequence). Trimming took 5 bases from V and 9 from J, leaving 17 bases between them. The CDR3 spells CSARSTPGLPQHF. CDR3 bases: TGCAGTGCTCGTTCTACTCCAGGGTTGCCCCAGCATTTT.

This clonotype appeared a few times. This CDR3 reads CASSLSGNDGIQYF. CDR3 DNA sequence: TGTGCCAGCAGCTTATCCGGAAACGATGGCATTCAGTACTTC. V usage is TRBV7-3 and J usage is TRBJ2-4; D not certain. V was pared by 2 bases and J by 9 bases, with 14 bases between. CDR3 length: 14 amino acids. Germline V lookup: CDR1 SGHTA, CDR2 FQGTGA.

The chain has TRBV5-1 and TRBJ2-3; 8 positions match TRBD2. V lost 4 bases and J lost 0; bases outside the gene matches: 7. The germline gives CDR1 SGHRS, CDR2 YFSETQ. This CDR3 comprises 16 residues. The CDR3 region has the DNA TGCGCCAGCAGCCAAACCGGGGGGGTTAGCACAGATACGCAGTATTTT. Translation: CASSQTGGVSTDTQYF.

The rearrangement links TRBV20-1 to TRBJ2-3; D is unclear. Deletions cut 5 bases from V and 4 bases from J, with 10 bases between. The CDR3 spans 12 residues. Germline loops: CDR1 DFQATT, CDR2 SNEGSKA (reference sequence). The CDR3 bases are TGCAGTGCTGCTTTTGGTCCAGATACGCAGTATTTT. This translates into CSAAFGPDTQYF.

This clonotype was counted between two and nine times. V is TRBV10-3 and J is TRBJ2-1, with 12 bases that match TRBD2. This CDR3 has 15 residues. Trimming removed 6 bases from V and 2 bases from J; junction bases left unmatched: 2. Germline V gene sequence: CDR1 ENHRY, CDR2 SYGVKD. CDR3 residues: CAISGLAGTYNEQFF. The CDR3 DNA sequence: TGTGCCATCAGCGGACTAGCGGGGACCTACAATGAGCAGTTCTTC.

The J gene is TRBJ1-2, the V gene TRBV30; D is undetermined. From germline, CDR1 is GTSNPN and CDR2 SVGIG (reference sequence). CDR3 length equals 13 residues. V lost 0 bases to trimming and J lost 4 bases, with 9 bases between them. CDR3 sequence reads: CAWSVMGSYGYTF. As DNA, the CDR3 is TGTGCCTGGAGTGTAATGGGAAGCTATGGCTACACCTTC.

This clonotype occurred a few times. V gene TRBV20-1 combines with J gene TRBJ2-5, with 7 bases that match TRBD2. CDR1 is DFQATT, CDR2 SNEGSKA, per germline (reference sequence). V shed 2 bases and J 4 bases; nucleotides not matched to a gene: 7. CDR3 length equals 14 residues. The chain's CDR3 is CSARSSGGRETQYF. The CDR3 DNA reads TGCAGTGCTAGATCGTCGGGGGGACGAGAGACCCAGTACTTC.

The V and J genes are TRBV24-1 and TRBJ2-3, with D perhaps TRBD1 or TRBD2 (5 bases each). This CDR3 is 17 amino acids long. Germline V gene sequence: CDR1 KGHDR, CDR2 SFDVKD. V was cut by 3 bases and J by 4 bases, with 19 bases left in between. CDR3 residues: CATSDRGLGGEADTQYF. For the CDR3, the DNA is TGTGCCACCAGTGATAGGGGCCTCGGAGGAGAAGCAGATACGCAGTATTTT.

This clonotype has more than one count but fewer than ten. The chain recombines TRBV4-3 with TRBJ1-6; no definite D call. This CDR3 comprises 15 residues. Germline CDR1 LGHNA, CDR2 YSLEER. Trimming took 3 bases from V and 10 from J, leaving 16 bases between them. The CDR3 protein is CASSQEARFTSPLHF. The CDR3 nucleotides are TGCGCCAGCAGCCAGGAGGCACGATTTACCTCACCCCTCCACTTT.

A few counts support this clonotype. This chain joins TRBV29-1 and TRBJ2-5, with D perhaps TRBD1 (5 bases). From germline, CDR1 is SQVTM and CDR2 ANQGSEA. V was pared by 4 bases and J by 8 bases, with 20 bases between. This CDR3 contains 14 residues. The CDR3 sequence: CSVGGAEPSRTQYF. In DNA, the CDR3 is TGCAGCGTTGGTGGGGCGGAACCAAGTCGCACCCAGTACTTC.

This rearrangement joins TRBV7-8 to TRBJ2-7; no clear D. Trimming removed 3 bases from V and 5 bases from J, with 11 bases in between. Germline assignment: CDR1 SGHVS and CDR2 FQNEAQ. This CDR3 spans 13 amino acids. The CDR3 DNA follows: TGTGCCAGCAGCTTTACCCACCCAGACGAGCAGTACTTC. Amino acid sequence: CASSFTHPDEQYF.